This passage covers 11 T cell receptor beta chains from one sample sequenced in a study of CD8 T cells in Susac syndrome (dated by TCRdb to about 2019). Libraries were made using the immunoSEQ multiplex PCR assay. RNA was extracted using the RNeasy kit, and roughly 0.5 to 1 ug of the RNA was reverse transcribed with random hexamers. The public reads were reprocessed in TCRdb via fastp at Q25 and MiXCR, keeping in-frame beta chains. CDR3 protein sequences are deduplicated, and each keeps its most common genes and DNA. Counted in this sample were about 50,000 distinct CDR3 sequences; 93% of them appeared once. The ten largest clones capture 0.4% to 0.55% of the sample. The sample comprised CD8+ T cells from PBMCs. Receptors were obtained from a human donor with multiple sclerosis.

V usage is TRBV19 and J usage is TRBJ1-1, with D uncertain. CDR1 is LNHDA and CDR2 is SQIVND in the germline V gene (reference sequence). Trimming stripped 4 bases from V and 10 bases from J, with 19 bases between. The CDR3 runs 14 residues. The CDR3 nucleotides read TGTGCCAGTAGTACAGAGACGGTCCGGGAGGCAGCTTTCTTT. This encodes CASSTETVREAAFF.

The chain recombines TRBV24-1 with TRBJ2-3; 8 positions match TRBD2. The V and J ends lost 6 bases and 2 bases, in that order; junction bases with no gene match: 9. Germline V gives CDR1 KGHDR, CDR2 SFDVKD. The CDR3 sequence is 16 residues long. CDR3 loop: CATSSAGGGNTDTQYF. For the CDR3, the DNA is TGTGCCACCAGTTCTGCGGGGGGTGGCAACACAGATACGCAGTATTTT.

This clonotype was seen a handful of times. The chain has TRBV2 and TRBJ1-2; D gene unclear. This CDR3 comprises 11 residues. The V end was cut by 11 bases, the J end by 5 bases, with 12 bases between. Germline assignment: CDR1 SNHLY and CDR2 FYNNEI. CDR3 residues: CALRGWYGYTF. CDR3 in DNA: TGTGCCCTGCGGGGATGGTATGGCTACACCTTC.

This sequence joins TRBV29-1 and TRBJ2-7, with 9 bases identical to TRBD1. V dropped 6 bases and J dropped 5; count of bases not matched to a gene: 8. Germline CDR1 reads SQVTM; CDR2 reads ANQGSEA. The CDR3 is 13 amino acids. In DNA, the CDR3 is TGCAGCGTACCCGGGACAGGGATCAACGAGCAGTACTTC. It specifies CSVPGTGINEQYF.

The V call is TRBV20-1, the J call TRBJ1-2; D perhaps matches TRBD1 (5 bases). Germline CDR1 reads DFQATT; CDR2 reads SNEGSKA (reference sequence). Trimming removed 6 bases from V and 3 bases from J, with 14 bases in between. This CDR3 has 13 amino acids. The CDR3 loop reads CSATSTGDYGYTF. CDR3 DNA: TGCAGTGCAACCTCGACGGGGGACTATGGCTACACCTTC.

The CDR3 protein is CASSTGPSTDTQYF. CDR3 DNA: TGTGCCAGCAGCACTGGGCCCTCCACAGATACGCAGTATTTT. The rearrangement links TRBV7-9 to TRBJ2-3; D is undetermined. CDR1 is SEHNR and CDR2 is FQNEAQ in the germline V gene (reference sequence). The CDR3 is 14 residues long. V was clipped by 5 bases and J by 2 bases, with 11 bases between them.

This sequence joins TRBV23-1 and TRBJ2-2; D not certain. TRBV23-1 is classed as an ORF, of uncertain function. This CDR3 spans 14 amino acids. The germline V and J ends were trimmed by 0 bases and 1 base, with 3 bases remaining between them. The CDR3 is CASSQSKNTGELFF. The CDR3 DNA follows: TGCGCCAGCAGTCAATCGAAGAACACCGGGGAGCTGTTTTTT.

The chain links TRBV2 to TRBJ2-7; the D is unclear. Germline loops: CDR1 SNHLY, CDR2 FYNNEI. V was pared by 8 bases and J by 3 bases, with 11 bases between. The CDR3 covers 12 residues. The CDR3 region has the DNA TGTGCCAGCTCAGACATGGGCTACGAGCAGTACTTC. Encoded protein: CASSDMGYEQYF.

This sequence joins TRBV10-2 and TRBJ1-6; TRBD1 is a possible D gene (5 bases). Germline CDR1 is WSHSY and CDR2 is SAAADI. The CDR3 is 14 amino acids. V lost 7 bases and J 7 bases, leaving 14 bases between the germline ends. CDR3 nucleotide sequence: TGCGCCAGCACTGCCGGGACGGGGAATTCACCCCTCCACTTT. Its translation: CASTAGTGNSPLHF.

This chain links TRBV30 with TRBJ1-2, with 7 bases fitting TRBD1. Germline-derived CDR1 and CDR2 are GTSNPN and SVGIG (reference sequence). V trimming: 2 bases; J trimming: 1 base; junction bases outside the gene matches: 10. The CDR3 has 16 residues. The CDR3 sequence: CAWSTGDIVGNYGYTF. The CDR3 DNA reads as TGTGCCTGGAGTACAGGGGACATCGTGGGTAACTATGGCTACACCTTC.

V gene TRBV7-9 combines with J gene TRBJ2-1, with TRBD2 as a possible D gene (6 bases). The CDR3 is 12 residues long. Germline V gives CDR1 SEHNR, CDR2 FQNEAQ (reference sequence). V was trimmed by 6 bases and J by 7 bases, leaving 10 bases between them. The CDR3 DNA reads as TGTGCCAGCAGGGGACTTGGAAATGAGCAGTTCTTC. This sequence encodes CASRGLGNEQFF. Supplemented by reference TRBV7-9 and TRBJ2-1, the full variable domain reads DTGVSQNPRHKITKRGQNVTFRCDPISEHNRLYWYRQTLGQGPEFLTYFQNEAQLEKSRLLSDRFSAERPKGSFSTLEIQRTEQGDSAMYLCASRGLGNEQFFGPGTRLTVL.